The clone carrying this T cell receptor beta chain has a handful of counts. Antigen unknown. TCRdb ran MiXCR on the RT-PCR reads and lists one entry per CDR3 protein. Of around 580,000 distinct CDR3 sequences in the sample, 11% to 15% were seen once. The data were obtained in a study of response to subunit inactivated influenza vaccine. Study conclusions and caveats: Authors suggested each seasonal flu vaccination may recruit only limited numbers of new T cells.

CDR1 is DFQATT and CDR2 is SNEGSKA in the germline V gene (reference sequence). The CDR3 has 15 amino acids. V was clipped by 6 bases and J by 0 bases; unmatched bases: 7. The chain recombines TRBV20-1 with TRBJ1-5; 8 nucleotides align to TRBD1. This TCR was sampled from a man in his fifties or sixties who received an inactivated influenza vaccine. The sample was PBMCs from blood, taken about 11 days after vaccination. The chain's CDR3 is CSAHTRGPSNQPQHF. DNA for the CDR3: TGCAGTGCCCATACCAGGGGGCCTAGCAATCAGCCCCAGCATTTT.